The next 25 T cell receptor beta chains were all read from a single sample in a study of blood T cell repertoires in COVID-19. Libraries were prepared by immunoSEQ multiplex PCR; TCRdb keeps only in-frame clonotypes and omits some of them. The table shows 250,000 or so clones, with 88% occurring only once. Sequences were obtained from peripheral blood. These receptors were collected from a young woman with COVID-19, enrolled during active disease.

This chain uses TRBV27 with TRBJ1-1; TRBD1 might be the D (6 bases). Germline V lookup: CDR1 MNHEY, CDR2 SMNVEV (reference sequence). The V and J ends lost 6 bases and 0 bases respectively, with 14 bases between them. This CDR3 comprises 15 residues. In DNA, the CDR3 is TGTGCCAGCAGACCCACCGACAGGTTGAACACTGAAGCTTTCTTT. Amino acid sequence: CASRPTDRLNTEAFF.

Comment on this clone: Other DNA sequences in the sample encode the same CDR3. V is TRBV5-1 and J is TRBJ1-1; weak D call: TRBD1 (5 bases). Germline V gene lookup returns CDR1 SGHRS and CDR2 YFSETQ. The V gene lost 0 bases and the J gene lost 1 base, with 7 bases spanning the gap. This CDR3 comprises 14 residues. DNA for the CDR3: TGCGCCAGCAGCTTGGGACAGTCGAACACTGAAGCTTTCTTT. Its protein is CASSLGQSNTEAFF.

The V and J genes are TRBV5-1 and TRBJ2-5; 8 positions match TRBD2. Germline V gene lookup returns CDR1 SGHRS and CDR2 YFSETQ. The CDR3 length is 16 residues. V lost 4 bases to trimming and J lost 2 bases; unmatched junction nucleotides: 10. The CDR3: CASSQSLRGAQETQYF. The CDR3 DNA sequence: TGCGCCAGCAGCCAGTCTTTGCGGGGGGCACAAGAGACCCAGTACTTC.

This clone was seen only once. The chain combines TRBV11-3 with TRBJ2-1, with D perhaps matching TRBD2 (5 bases). Germline V gene lookup returns CDR1 SGHNT and CDR2 YENEEA. V was cut by 0 bases and J by 1 base, with 7 bases left in between. This CDR3 has 15 amino acids. The CDR3 spells CASSLEGRSYNEQFF. CDR3 in DNA: TGTGCCAGCAGCTTAGAGGGGAGATCCTACAATGAGCAGTTCTTC. The entire variable domain, with the rest obtained from reference TRBV11-3 and TRBJ2-1, is as follows: EAGVVQSPRYKIIEKKQPVAFWCNPISGHNTLYWYLQNLGQGPELLIRYENEEAVDDSQLPKDRFSAERLKGVDSTLKIQPAELGDSAVYLCASSLEGRSYNEQFFGPGTRLTVL.

V usage is TRBV6-2 or TRBV6-3 and J usage is TRBJ1-5; D might be TRBD1 (6 bases). V lost 2 bases and J lost 4, with 12 bases in between. Germline V gives CDR1 MNHEY, CDR2 SVGEGT. The CDR3 consists of 15 residues. DNA for the CDR3: TGTGCCAGCAGTTACGTCGGACAGTTTAATCAGCCCCAGCATTTT. This encodes CASSYVGQFNQPQHF.

J is TRBJ1-4 and V is TRBV30; D unresolved. V lost 2 bases to trimming and J lost 5 bases, with 9 bases between them. Germline V gene sequence: CDR1 GTSNPN, CDR2 SVGIG (reference sequence). This CDR3 is built from 13 residues. CDR3 residues: CAWSRDFNEKLFF. The CDR3 bases are TGTGCCTGGAGTCGTGACTTCAATGAAAAACTGTTTTTT.

V gene TRBV4-3 combines with J gene TRBJ2-2; D uncertain. The germline CDR1 and CDR2 sequences are LGHNA and YSLEER. This CDR3 is 14 amino acids long. The germline V and J ends were trimmed by 4 bases and 0 bases, with 6 bases remaining between them. CDR3 region: CASSRQTNTGELFF. DNA of the CDR3: TGCGCCAGCAGCCGTCAAACGAACACCGGGGAGCTGTTTTTT.

The gene calls are TRBV6-5 and TRBJ2-7; TRBD1 agrees at 7 bases. CDR3 length equals 12 residues. Trimming took 5 bases from V and 13 from J; bases not matched to a gene: 11. Germline V gene sequence: CDR1 MNHEY, CDR2 SVGAGI. The CDR3 DNA sequence: TGTGCCAGCAGTCCGTTATTAGGGACAGCATACTTC. Its translation is CASSPLLGTAYF.

CDR3 loop: CASSPRATAGGETQYF. The CDR3 DNA reads TGTGCCAGCAGCCCCCGGGCCACCGCGGGCGGAGAGACCCAGTACTTC. This chain joins TRBV7-2 and TRBJ2-5; tentative D call: TRBD2 (5 bases). Trimming cost V 5 bases and J 4 bases, with 20 bases left between them. This CDR3 region has 16 residues. CDR1 is SGHTA and CDR2 is FQGNSA in the germline V gene.

The rearrangement uses TRBV19 and TRBJ2-3; 11 nucleotides align to TRBD2. Trimming at V came to 5 bases and at J to 4 bases, leaving 11 bases not matched to a gene. In germline, CDR1 is LNHDA, CDR2 SQIVND (reference sequence). This CDR3 region has 17 residues. The CDR3 sequence: CASSLRTSGSLSDTQYF. The CDR3 DNA is TGTGCCAGTAGTCTCCGAACTAGCGGGAGTTTGTCAGATACGCAGTATTTT.

The J gene is TRBJ1-1, the V gene TRBV29-1, with D possibly being TRBD1 (6 bases). The V end was cut by 4 bases, the J end by 5 bases, with 23 bases between. This CDR3 spans 16 amino acids. The V gene's germline CDR1 is SQVTM and CDR2 ANQGSEA. CDR3 nucleotides: TGCAGCGTTGCGGGCCGTTCTCCCGACAGGTCGACTGAAGCTTTCTTT. Translating gives CSVAGRSPDRSTEAFF.

The chain links TRBV7-2 to TRBJ2-1; 9 nucleotides align to TRBD2. This CDR3 has 15 amino acids. Trimming at V came to 8 bases and at J to 9 bases, leaving 14 bases not matched to a gene. Germline-derived CDR1 and CDR2 are SGHTA and FQGNSA. CDR3 amino acids: CASHNLLAGGGEQFF. CDR3 nucleotide sequence: TGTGCCAGCCACAACTTACTAGCGGGCGGAGGTGAGCAGTTCTTC.

The chain couples TRBV4-2 to TRBJ1-4; maybe TRBD1 (5 bases). The CDR3 is 17 amino acids. Germline lookup yields CDR1 LGHNA and CDR2 YNFKEQ. With 4 bases removed from V and 2 bases from J, the gap between germline ends came to 17 bases. Here the CDR3 DNA reads TGTGCCAGCAGCCCGCGGACATCAGGGAAGACTAATGAAAAACTGTTTTTT. Its translation: CASSPRTSGKTNEKLFF.

V usage is TRBV29-1 and J usage is TRBJ2-5; 14 bases agree with TRBD2. The CDR3 is 14 amino acids. V gave up 6 bases and J gave up 1 base; unmatched junction bases: 1. The germline V gene has CDR1 SQVTM and CDR2 ANQGSEA. The CDR3 bases are TGCAGCGTGGGGACTAGCGGGGGCCAAGAGACCCAGTACTTC. Amino acids: CSVGTSGGQETQYF.

The gene calls are TRBV9 and TRBJ1-1; possible D gene TRBD1, 6 bases. Germline V lookup: CDR1 SGDLS, CDR2 YYNGEE. The CDR3 is made up of 17 amino acids. V lost 2 bases, J lost 4 bases, and 21 bases lay in between. CDR3 bases: TGTGCCAGCAGCGTTATTTCGATCGGGGAAGGGGGCACTGAAGCTTTCTTT. This encodes CASSVISIGEGGTEAFF.

This sequence joins TRBV4-1 and TRBJ2-7; unclear D gene. Looked up from germline, CDR1 is MGHRA and CDR2 is YSYEKL. The CDR3 consists of 15 residues. Trimming pared 1 base from V and 3 bases from J, leaving 13 bases between. The CDR3 loop reads CASSQGLVQNYEQYF. The CDR3 nucleotides read TGCGCCAGCAGCCAAGGCTTGGTCCAGAACTACGAGCAGTACTTC.

V is TRBV7-9 and J is TRBJ1-1, with 8 bases that match TRBD1. The length of the CDR3 is 14 residues. From germline, CDR1 is SEHNR and CDR2 FQNEAQ (reference sequence). V was pared by 2 bases and J by 5 bases, with 4 bases of the junction left unmatched. The CDR3: CASSLIDRGTEAFF. The CDR3 DNA reads as TGTGCCAGCAGCTTAATCGACAGGGGAACTGAAGCTTTCTTT. Full variable domain (remainder filled in from reference TRBV7-9 and TRBJ1-1): DTGVSQNPRHKITKRGQNVTFRCDPISEHNRLYWYRQTLGQGPEFLTYFQNEAQLEKSRLLSDRFSAERPKGSFSTLEIQRTEQGDSAMYLCASSLIDRGTEAFFGQGTRLTVV.

This chain connects TRBV30 to TRBJ1-6; possibly TRBD1 for D (6 bases). Trimming removed 5 bases at V and 10 bases at J, with 12 bases between. In germline, CDR1 is GTSNPN, CDR2 SVGIG (reference sequence). The CDR3 loop spans 12 amino acids. The CDR3: CAWGRGRSPLHF. CDR3 nucleotide sequence: TGTGCCTGGGGCAGGGGAAGATCACCCCTCCACTTT.

This clone has only a few counts. This chain connects TRBV10-2 to TRBJ2-1; perhaps TRBD2 as D (7 bases). Deletions cut 6 bases from V and 3 bases from J, with 15 bases between. The length of the CDR3 is 15 residues. Germline V gene data show CDR1 as WSHSY and CDR2 as SAAADI. CDR3 protein: CASRLRGADYNEQFF. CDR3 DNA sequence: TGCGCCAGCAGACTTCGGGGGGCCGACTACAATGAGCAGTTCTTC.

This clone came up once. The chain couples TRBV11-2 to TRBJ2-1; D might be TRBD2 (6 bases). The germline V and J ends were trimmed by 1 base and 5 bases, with 6 bases remaining between them. Germline CDR1 reads SGHAT; CDR2 reads FQNNGV. CDR3 length: 13 residues. The CDR3 DNA reads as TGTGCCAGCAGCTTAGGGGGGGACAATGAGCAGTTCTTC. This translates into CASSLGGDNEQFF.

This clone appeared a single time. Other DNA sequences in this specimen translate into the identical CDR3. The gene calls are TRBV18 and TRBJ2-7, with D tentatively TRBD1 (6 bases). Germline V gene data show CDR1 as KGHSH and CDR2 as LQKENI. V was clipped by 2 bases and J by 2 bases, with 10 bases between them. There are 14 residues in the CDR3. The CDR3 is CASSPRQGTYEQYV. CDR3 DNA sequence: TGTGCCAGCTCACCAAGGCAGGGGACCTACGAGCAGTACGTC.

The chain carries TRBV28 and TRBJ2-7; TRBD1 matches 7 bases. The V segment lost 7 bases and the J segment 3 bases; nucleotides outside the gene matches: 9. This CDR3 region has 14 residues. CDR1 and CDR2 (germline): MDHEN, SYDVKM. The CDR3 here is CASTLGGDSYEQYF. In nucleotides, the CDR3 is TGTGCCAGCACTCTAGGGGGCGACAGCTACGAGCAGTACTTC.

V gene TRBV7-9 combines with J gene TRBJ2-1, with TRBD2 as a possible D gene (5 bases). The CDR3 has 13 amino acids. The germline gives CDR1 SEHNR, CDR2 FQNEAQ (reference sequence). Trimming removed 0 bases at V and 14 bases at J, with 14 bases between. The CDR3: CASSLARGSAEFF. In nucleotides, the CDR3 is TGTGCCAGCAGCTTAGCTCGCGGGTCGGCGGAGTTCTTC. Full variable domain (remainder filled in from reference TRBV7-9 and TRBJ2-1): DTGVSQNPRHKITKRGQNVTFRCDPISEHNRLYWYRQTLGQGPEFLTYFQNEAQLEKSRLLSDRFSAERPKGSFSTLEIQRTEQGDSAMYLCASSLARGSAEFFGPGTRLTVL.

This chain joins TRBV7-8 and TRBJ2-7; possibly TRBD1 for D (6 bases). Between the trimmed V and J ends, which lost 4 bases and 3 bases, there was a span of 13 bases. Per the germline V gene, CDR1 is SGHVS and CDR2 is FQNEAQ. The CDR3 totals 14 residues. CDR3 residues: CASSSYRELYEQYF. CDR3 coding DNA: TGTGCCAGCAGCTCATACAGGGAACTCTACGAGCAGTACTTC.

The chain uses TRBV4-3 and TRBJ2-2; D may be TRBD2 (5 bases). The CDR3 has 16 amino acids. V was shortened by 4 bases and J by 7 bases, with 19 bases between the two germline ends. Germline V gene data show CDR1 as LGHNA and CDR2 as YSLEER. The CDR3 nucleotides are TGCGCCAGCAGCCTAGCCGGAGGCCGAAGGATCGGGGAGCTGTTTTTT. Amino acid sequence: CASSLAGGRRIGELFF.